These 7 T cell receptor beta chains were sequenced from one sample in a study of PD-1 blockade in classical Hodgkin lymphoma. The data were produced by immunoSEQ multiplex PCR, yet TCRdb's version contains in-frame clones alone and is incomplete. The top ten hold 12% of the sample, which has 95,000 or so clones, over 80% seen once. There was relapse after autologous stem cell transplantation in every patient, and there was variation in brentuximab vedotin exposure. Sequencing used peripheral blood mononuclear cells (PBMCs), obtained at baseline. These receptors were obtained from a human donor with classical Hodgkin lymphoma.

This CDR3 is CATSRSRNSLRGVNEQFF. The CDR3 DNA follows: TGTGCCACCAGCAGATCCAGAAACTCTCTTCGGGGGGTCAATGAGCAGTTCTTC. This chain uses TRBV15 with TRBJ2-1; TRBD2 agrees at 7 bases. The V gene end was trimmed by 2 bases and the J gene end by 6 bases; junction bases not matched to a gene: 16. The CDR3 consists of 18 residues. Germline V lookup: CDR1 LNHNV, CDR2 YYDKDF (reference sequence). Drawing the rest from reference TRBV15 and TRBJ2-1, the complete variable domain is DAMVIQNPRYQVTQFGKPVTLSCSQTLNHNVMYWYQQKSSQAPKLLFHYYDKDFNNEADTPDNFQSRRPNTSFCFLDIRSPGLGDTAMYLCATSRSRNSLRGVNEQFFGPGTRLTVL.

As concerns this clone: The same CDR3 arises from other DNA sequences in this sample as well. This sequence joins TRBV7-2 and TRBJ2-1; 11 nucleotides match TRBD2. The trim removed 1 base at V and 6 bases at J, leaving 2 bases unmatched. The CDR3 covers 15 residues. Germline V gene data show CDR1 as SGHTA and CDR2 as FQGNSA. This chain's CDR3 is CASSLGLAGGNEQFF. The CDR3 DNA reads as TGTGCCAGCAGCTTAGGGCTAGCGGGAGGCAATGAGCAGTTCTTC.

This chain joins TRBV27 and TRBJ2-1; possible D gene TRBD2, 6 bases. The CDR3 is 16 amino acids. Germline CDR1 and CDR2: MNHEY and SMNVEV (reference sequence). V dropped 7 bases and J dropped 4 bases, with 20 bases sitting between them. DNA for the CDR3: TGTGCCAGCACCACCCGGACGGAGGGCCCTTACAATGAGCAGTTCTTC. This encodes CASTTRTEGPYNEQFF.

The V and J genes are TRBV6-4 and TRBJ1-1; D is unclear. The CDR3 spans 14 residues. Per germline, CDR1 MRHNA and CDR2 SNTAGT. V was trimmed by 6 bases and J by 1 base, leaving 12 bases between them. CDR3 sequence (DNA): TGTGCCAGCAGGGGTTCCGCCGGGAACACTGAAGCTTTCTTT. Translation gives CASRGSAGNTEAFF.

The J gene is TRBJ2-5, the V gene TRBV9, with a possible D match to TRBD2 (6 bases). V gave up 2 bases and J gave up 5 bases, with 10 bases separating them. This CDR3 spans 13 amino acids. CDR1 is SGDLS, CDR2 YYNGEE, per germline. CDR3 amino acids: CASSVGGGETQYF. CDR3 DNA sequence: TGTGCCAGCAGCGTTGGGGGAGGCGAGACCCAGTACTTC.

The chain employs TRBV14 and TRBJ1-1; D gene unclear. The CDR3 is 14 amino acids. The V and J ends lost 0 bases and 3 bases respectively, with 8 bases between them. Germline CDR1 is SGHDN and CDR2 is FVKESK. CDR3 in DNA: TGTGCCAGCAGCCAAGATAGTTGGTACACTGAAGCTTTCTTT. Translated, it gives CASSQDSWYTEAFF.

The chain uses TRBV23-1 and TRBJ2-1, with 7 bases identical to TRBD2. TRBV23-1 is labeled an ORF, and its function is uncertain. The trim removed 0 bases at V and 8 bases at J, leaving 25 bases unmatched. The CDR3 has 21 amino acids. For the CDR3, the DNA is TGCGCCAGCAGTCAATCCTCACGGACCCCTAACGAGACTAGCAATGTCGATGAGCAGTTCTTC. Amino acids: CASSQSSRTPNETSNVDEQFF.